The present entry profiles one TCR beta chain with its context. Its antigen is as yet unknown. This CDR3 has 17 residues. With 3 bases removed from V and 4 bases from J, the gap between germline ends came to 19 bases. The germline V gene encodes CDR1 MDHEN and CDR2 SYDVKM. These data originate in a study of beta chain features in type 1 diabetes. For the study at large: No patient-donor differences in age, gender, total cells or subset yield.

Whole-study results and caveats: Moderate yet significant TCRB CDR3 shortening was seen in Type 1 diabetes patients in all four CD4+ subsets. Short templates might get an advantage during PCR, and this would be equal in patients and controls. More deletions and fewer insertions at VDJ junctions were found in patients with type 1 diabetes.

Expressed TCRB transcripts were sequenced because the entire RNA isolate underwent reverse transcription. The repertoire was sequenced with immunoSEQ multiplex PCR; TCRdb's copy has only in-frame clones and lacks some. The data contain 860,000 or so clones, roughly 15% of them singletons. The TCR was taken from a woman between 18 and 30 years old in good health. The rearrangement links TRBV28 to TRBJ2-1; tentatively, D is TRBD2 (6 bases). The sample consisted of naive CD4+ T cells from blood. CDR3 sequence (DNA): TGTGCCAGCAGTTTCCAAGGGGCGGGACGACATTACAATGAGCAGTTCTTC. This gives the protein CASSFQGAGRHYNEQFF.